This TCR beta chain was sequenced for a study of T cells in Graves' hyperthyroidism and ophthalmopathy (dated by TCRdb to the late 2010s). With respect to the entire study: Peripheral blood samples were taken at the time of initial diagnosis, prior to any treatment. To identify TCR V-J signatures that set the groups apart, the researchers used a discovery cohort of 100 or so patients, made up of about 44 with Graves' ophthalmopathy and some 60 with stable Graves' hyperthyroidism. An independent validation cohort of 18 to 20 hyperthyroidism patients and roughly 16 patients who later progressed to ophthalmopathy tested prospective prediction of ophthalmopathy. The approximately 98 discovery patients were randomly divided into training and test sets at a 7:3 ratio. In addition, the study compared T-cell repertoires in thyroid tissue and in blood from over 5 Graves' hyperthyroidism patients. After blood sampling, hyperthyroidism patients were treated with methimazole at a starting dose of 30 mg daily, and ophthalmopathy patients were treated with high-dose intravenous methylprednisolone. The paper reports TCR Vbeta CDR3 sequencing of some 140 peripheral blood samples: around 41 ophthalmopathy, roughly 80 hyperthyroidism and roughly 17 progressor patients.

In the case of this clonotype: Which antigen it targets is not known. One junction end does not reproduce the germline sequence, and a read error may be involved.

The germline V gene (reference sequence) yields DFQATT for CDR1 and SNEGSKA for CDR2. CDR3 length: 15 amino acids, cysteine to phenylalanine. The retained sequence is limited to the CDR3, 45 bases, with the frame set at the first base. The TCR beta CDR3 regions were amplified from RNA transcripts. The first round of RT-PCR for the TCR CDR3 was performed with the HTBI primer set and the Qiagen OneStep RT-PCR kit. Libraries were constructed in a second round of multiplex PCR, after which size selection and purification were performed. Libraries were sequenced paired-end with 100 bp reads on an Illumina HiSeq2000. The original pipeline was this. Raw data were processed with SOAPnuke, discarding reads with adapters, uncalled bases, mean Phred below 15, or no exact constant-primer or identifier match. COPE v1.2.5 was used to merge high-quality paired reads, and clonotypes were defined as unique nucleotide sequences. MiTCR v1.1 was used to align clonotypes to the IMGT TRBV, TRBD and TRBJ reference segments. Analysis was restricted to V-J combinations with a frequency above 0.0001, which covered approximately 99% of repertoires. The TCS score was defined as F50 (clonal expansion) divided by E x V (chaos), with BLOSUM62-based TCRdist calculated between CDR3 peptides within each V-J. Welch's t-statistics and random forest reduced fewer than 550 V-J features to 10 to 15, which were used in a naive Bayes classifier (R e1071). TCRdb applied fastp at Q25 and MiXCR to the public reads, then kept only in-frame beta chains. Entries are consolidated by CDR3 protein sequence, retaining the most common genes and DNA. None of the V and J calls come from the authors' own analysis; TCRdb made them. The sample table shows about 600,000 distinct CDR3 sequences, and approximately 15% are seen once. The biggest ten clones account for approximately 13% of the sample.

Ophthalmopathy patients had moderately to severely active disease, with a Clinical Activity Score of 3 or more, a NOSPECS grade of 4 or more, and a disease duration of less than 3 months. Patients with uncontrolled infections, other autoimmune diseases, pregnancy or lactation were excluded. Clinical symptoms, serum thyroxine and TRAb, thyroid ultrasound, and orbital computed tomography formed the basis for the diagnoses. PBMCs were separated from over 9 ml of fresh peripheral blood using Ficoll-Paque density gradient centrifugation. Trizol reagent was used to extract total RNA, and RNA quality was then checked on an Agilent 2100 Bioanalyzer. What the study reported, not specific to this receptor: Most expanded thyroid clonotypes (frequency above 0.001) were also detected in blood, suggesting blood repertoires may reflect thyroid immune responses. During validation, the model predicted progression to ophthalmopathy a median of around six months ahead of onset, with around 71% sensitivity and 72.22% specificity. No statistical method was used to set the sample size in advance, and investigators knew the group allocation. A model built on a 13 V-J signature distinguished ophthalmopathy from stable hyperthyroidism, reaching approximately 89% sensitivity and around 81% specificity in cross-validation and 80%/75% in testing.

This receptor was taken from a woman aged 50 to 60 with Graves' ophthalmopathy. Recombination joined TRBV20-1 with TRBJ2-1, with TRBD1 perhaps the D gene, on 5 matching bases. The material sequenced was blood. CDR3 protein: CGARASGHPVLEQFF. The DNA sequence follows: TGCGGTGCTAGAGCCTCTGGACACCCGGTGCTTGAGCAGTTCTTC.